Listed below are T cell receptor beta chains from one sample, sequenced in a study of blood T cell repertoires in COVID-19. Clones were read by immunoSEQ multiplex PCR, and TCRdb kept only the in-frame ones, dropping some. The sample gives roughly 280,000 clones, 80% to 90% of which show up once; over 2% is in the top ten. Sequencing input: PBMCs or T cells enriched from blood (not recorded which). The receptor source for this set is a woman younger than 30 who had recovered from COVID-19. Both conserved end residues are part of each CDR3. Each record gives: clone size, V gene, D gene, J gene, CDR3 protein, CDR3 DNA. The D gene is left open where the match is weak. Clone size appears in some rows only: once, few, many, or a class for an expanded clone.

abundance: once
v_gene: TRBV27
d_gene: NA
j_gene: TRBJ2-5
CDR3aa: CASSRRSLRETQYF
CDR3nt: TGTGCCAGCAGTCGGCGGAGTCTGAGAGAGACCCAGTACTTC

abundance: NA
v_gene: TRBV15
d_gene: NA
j_gene: TRBJ1-5
CDR3aa: CATSRDQARAQPQHF
CDR3nt: TGTGCCACCAGCAGAGATCAGGCCAGGGCTCAGCCCCAGCATTTT

abundance: once
v_gene: TRBV18
d_gene: TRBD1
j_gene: TRBJ1-3
CDR3aa: CASSVTGENTIYF
CDR3nt: TGTGCCAGCTCGGTGACAGGGGAGAACACCATATATTTT

abundance: NA
v_gene: TRBV7-2
d_gene: TRBD1
j_gene: TRBJ2-1
CDR3aa: CASSLASLAGTGSYNEQFF
CDR3nt: TGTGCCAGCAGCTTAGCGTCGTTAGCCGGGACAGGGTCCTACAATGAGCAGTTCTTC

abundance: NA
v_gene: TRBV11-1
d_gene: NA
j_gene: TRBJ1-6
CDR3aa: CASSPKNSPLHF
CDR3nt: TGTGCCAGCAGCCCTAAGAATTCACCCCTCCACTTT

abundance: NA
v_gene: TRBV3-1/TRBV3-2
d_gene: TRBD1
j_gene: TRBJ2-3
CDR3aa: CASSLMGQSTDTQYF
CDR3nt: TGTGCCAGCAGCCTTATGGGACAGAGCACAGATACGCAGTATTTT

abundance: NA
v_gene: TRBV7-6
d_gene: TRBD1
j_gene: TRBJ1-6
CDR3aa: CASSLDRTGSQSPLHF
CDR3nt: TGTGCCAGCAGCTTAGATCGGACAGGCTCCCAGTCACCCCTCCACTTT

abundance: NA
v_gene: TRBV5-4
d_gene: NA
j_gene: TRBJ1-2
CDR3aa: CASSRPLGGEGYTF
CDR3nt: TGTGCCAGCAGCCGCCCTTTGGGGGGGGAGGGCTACACCTTC

abundance: NA
v_gene: TRBV18
d_gene: TRBD1
j_gene: TRBJ1-5
CDR3aa: CASSPTGQGAHQPQHF
CDR3nt: TGTGCCAGCTCACCTACTGGACAGGGGGCCCATCAGCCCCAGCATTTT

abundance: NA
v_gene: TRBV11-2
d_gene: NA
j_gene: TRBJ2-7
CDR3aa: CASRPWGGGSYEQYF
CDR3nt: TGTGCCAGCAGACCGTGGGGAGGGGGCTCCTACGAGCAGTACTTC

abundance: NA
v_gene: TRBV11-2
d_gene: TRBD2
j_gene: TRBJ2-7
CDR3aa: CASSLVGGAHEQYF
CDR3nt: TGTGCCAGCAGCTTAGTCGGGGGGGCCCACGAGCAGTACTTC

abundance: NA
v_gene: TRBV15
d_gene: NA
j_gene: TRBJ1-4
CDR3aa: CASESGQPTTNEKLFF
CDR3nt: TGTGCCAGCGAATCAGGACAGCCCACAACTAATGAAAAACTGTTTTTT

abundance: NA
v_gene: TRBV5-4
d_gene: NA
j_gene: TRBJ1-2
CDR3aa: CASSNRVNYGYTF
CDR3nt: TGTGCCAGCAGCAACAGGGTAAACTATGGCTACACCTTC

abundance: few
v_gene: TRBV19
d_gene: TRBD1
j_gene: TRBJ1-2
CDR3aa: CASSIRGYGYTF
CDR3nt: TGTGCCAGTAGTATCAGGGGGTATGGCTACACCTTC

abundance: once
v_gene: TRBV2
d_gene: NA
j_gene: TRBJ1-6
CDR3aa: CASSLPLHF
CDR3nt: TGTGCCAGCAGCCTACCCCTCCACTTT

abundance: NA
v_gene: TRBV12-3/TRBV12-4
d_gene: NA
j_gene: TRBJ2-3
CDR3aa: CASSLGGRQYF
CDR3nt: TGTGCCAGCAGTTTAGGAGGCAGGCAGTATTTT

abundance: NA
v_gene: TRBV6-1
d_gene: NA
j_gene: TRBJ1-5
CDR3aa: CASSEPALQEPQHF
CDR3nt: TGTGCCAGCAGTGAACCCGCTTTACAGGAGCCCCAGCATTTT

abundance: NA
v_gene: TRBV28
d_gene: NA
j_gene: TRBJ1-1
CDR3aa: CASSLFGGPEAFF
CDR3nt: TGTGCCAGCAGTTTATTTGGAGGGCCCGAAGCTTTCTTT

abundance: NA
v_gene: TRBV18
d_gene: NA
j_gene: TRBJ1-1
CDR3aa: CASSQGVPATEAFF
CDR3nt: TGTGCCAGCTCTCAAGGGGTCCCAGCCACTGAAGCTTTCTTT

abundance: NA
v_gene: TRBV5-1
d_gene: NA
j_gene: TRBJ1-2
CDR3aa: CASRPPIANYGYTF
CDR3nt: TGCGCCAGCAGACCCCCTATCGCTAACTATGGCTACACCTTC

abundance: NA
v_gene: TRBV7-8
d_gene: NA
j_gene: TRBJ2-7
CDR3aa: CASSLLAGYEQYF
CDR3nt: TGTGCCAGCAGCTTACTGGCGGGGTACGAGCAGTACTTC

abundance: few
v_gene: TRBV6-5
d_gene: NA
j_gene: TRBJ2-7
CDR3aa: CASSTVSYEQYF
CDR3nt: TGTGCCAGCTCCACAGTTTCCTACGAGCAGTACTTC

abundance: NA
v_gene: TRBV5-1
d_gene: TRBD1
j_gene: TRBJ1-1
CDR3aa: CASSDPGTGGLTEAFF
CDR3nt: TGCGCCAGCAGCGATCCCGGGACAGGGGGACTCACTGAAGCTTTCTTT

abundance: NA
v_gene: TRBV4-1
d_gene: NA
j_gene: TRBJ1-6
CDR3aa: CASSREATGGNSPLHF
CDR3nt: TGCGCCAGCAGCCGAGAGGCAACAGGTGGAAATTCACCCCTCCACTTT

abundance: NA
v_gene: TRBV5-1
d_gene: NA
j_gene: TRBJ1-2
CDR3aa: CASSLGPGDYGYTF
CDR3nt: TGCGCCAGCAGCTTGGGGCCAGGGGACTATGGCTACACCTTC

abundance: NA
v_gene: TRBV6-1
d_gene: TRBD1
j_gene: TRBJ1-5
CDR3aa: CASSEVIQGQPQHF
CDR3nt: TGTGCCAGCAGTGAAGTAATACAGGGGCAGCCCCAGCATTTT

abundance: NA
v_gene: TRBV11-2
d_gene: NA
j_gene: TRBJ1-6
CDR3aa: CASSLDFRGSPLHF
CDR3nt: TGTGCCAGCAGCTTAGATTTCCGGGGTTCACCCCTCCACTTT

abundance: NA
v_gene: TRBV4-1
d_gene: NA
j_gene: TRBJ1-2
CDR3aa: CASSQVGQGYGYTF
CDR3nt: TGCGCCAGCAGCCAAGTGGGACAAGGGTATGGCTACACCTTC

abundance: NA
v_gene: TRBV5-1
d_gene: TRBD1
j_gene: TRBJ1-2
CDR3aa: CASSLGGTGAGYTF
CDR3nt: TGCGCCAGCAGCTTAGGAGGGACAGGGGCTGGCTACACCTTC

abundance: once
v_gene: TRBV11-2
d_gene: TRBD2
j_gene: TRBJ2-7
CDR3aa: CASSLGPSGTYEQYF
CDR3nt: TGTGCCAGCAGCTTAGGCCCTAGCGGGACCTACGAGCAGTACTTC

abundance: NA
v_gene: TRBV27
d_gene: NA
j_gene: TRBJ2-7
CDR3aa: CASSLRGETYEQYF
CDR3nt: TGTGCCAGCAGTTTAAGGGGTGAAACCTACGAGCAGTACTTC

abundance: NA
v_gene: TRBV5-6
d_gene: NA
j_gene: TRBJ1-2
CDR3aa: CASSFGRKGGSLYGYTF
CDR3nt: TGTGCCAGCAGCTTCGGGCGGAAGGGAGGATCTCTCTATGGCTACACCTTC

abundance: NA
v_gene: TRBV3-1/TRBV3-2
d_gene: TRBD2
j_gene: TRBJ2-7
CDR3aa: CASSQVRKRGFPYEQYF
CDR3nt: TGTGCCAGCAGCCAAGTTCGGAAGCGGGGGTTCCCCTACGAGCAGTACTTC

abundance: NA
v_gene: TRBV6-2/TRBV6-3
d_gene: NA
j_gene: TRBJ1-2
CDR3aa: CASSYDRLAGAYTF
CDR3nt: TGTGCCAGCAGTTACGATCGGCTAGCCGGCGCCTACACCTTC

abundance: NA
v_gene: TRBV3-1/TRBV3-2
d_gene: TRBD2
j_gene: TRBJ2-3
CDR3aa: CASSHRSGESDTQYF
CDR3nt: TGTGCCAGCAGCCACCGTAGCGGGGAGTCTGATACGCAGTATTTT

abundance: NA
v_gene: TRBV7-2
d_gene: TRBD2
j_gene: TRBJ2-5
CDR3aa: CASSLSLQRGSTQYF
CDR3nt: TGTGCCAGCAGCCTCTCCCTCCAGCGGGGGTCGACCCAGTACTTC

abundance: NA
v_gene: TRBV6-5
d_gene: NA
j_gene: TRBJ1-1
CDR3aa: CASSWTVMNTEAFF
CDR3nt: TGTGCCAGCAGTTGGACAGTCATGAACACTGAAGCTTTCTTT

abundance: NA
v_gene: TRBV14
d_gene: NA
j_gene: TRBJ1-4
CDR3aa: CASSRNRASNEKLFF
CDR3nt: TGTGCCAGCAGCCGAAACAGGGCCAGCAATGAAAAACTGTTTTTT

abundance: NA
v_gene: TRBV4-1
d_gene: NA
j_gene: TRBJ2-1
CDR3aa: CASSQGDFSYNEQFF
CDR3nt: TGCGCCAGCAGCCAGGGGGACTTCTCCTACAATGAGCAGTTCTTC

abundance: NA
v_gene: TRBV5-6
d_gene: TRBD1
j_gene: TRBJ1-2
CDR3aa: CASSLRTGDHSYGYTF
CDR3nt: TGTGCCAGCAGCTTAAGGACAGGAGACCATTCCTATGGCTACACCTTC

abundance: NA
v_gene: TRBV7-2
d_gene: TRBD1
j_gene: TRBJ2-2
CDR3aa: CASSLGTGGNWELFF
CDR3nt: TGTGCCAGCAGCTTAGGGACAGGGGGCAATTGGGAGCTGTTTTTT

abundance: NA
v_gene: TRBV18
d_gene: TRBD2
j_gene: TRBJ2-7
CDR3aa: CASSPDSLAGNYEQYF
CDR3nt: TGTGCCAGCTCACCAGATTCCCTAGCGGGGAACTACGAGCAGTACTTC

abundance: once
v_gene: TRBV29-1
d_gene: TRBD1
j_gene: TRBJ1-2
CDR3aa: CSVEWVGRGIYGYTF
CDR3nt: TGCAGCGTTGAATGGGTTGGCAGGGGGATCTATGGCTACACCTTC

abundance: NA
v_gene: TRBV3-1/TRBV3-2
d_gene: TRBD2
j_gene: TRBJ2-1
CDR3aa: CASSQGAGGWQFF
CDR3nt: TGTGCCAGCAGCCAAGGGGCGGGGGGATGGCAGTTCTTC

abundance: NA
v_gene: TRBV18
d_gene: NA
j_gene: TRBJ2-7
CDR3aa: CASSHTKTYEQYF
CDR3nt: TGTGCCAGCTCCCACACAAAGACCTACGAGCAGTACTTC

abundance: NA
v_gene: TRBV20-1
d_gene: NA
j_gene: TRBJ2-3
CDR3aa: CSASKGFRSTDTQYF
CDR3nt: TGCAGTGCTAGTAAGGGGTTCAGGAGCACAGATACGCAGTATTTT

abundance: NA
v_gene: TRBV11-3
d_gene: TRBD2
j_gene: TRBJ2-1
CDR3aa: CASSLDAAGGLHEQFF
CDR3nt: TGTGCCAGCAGCTTAGATGCAGCGGGGGGGCTCCATGAGCAGTTCTTC

abundance: NA
v_gene: TRBV11-2
d_gene: TRBD1
j_gene: TRBJ1-1
CDR3aa: CASSLVPRGLKGETEAFF
CDR3nt: TGTGCCAGCAGCTTAGTCCCCAGGGGGCTAAAGGGAGAGACTGAAGCTTTCTTT

abundance: once
v_gene: TRBV2
d_gene: NA
j_gene: TRBJ1-5
CDR3aa: CASSDRGVSNQPQHF
CDR3nt: TGTGCCAGCAGTGACCGGGGGGTCAGCAATCAGCCCCAGCATTTT

abundance: NA
v_gene: TRBV6-5
d_gene: NA
j_gene: TRBJ2-2
CDR3aa: CASSYSGSRNTGELFF
CDR3nt: TGTGCCAGCAGTTACTCGGGTAGCCGGAACACCGGGGAGCTGTTTTTT

abundance: NA
v_gene: TRBV19
d_gene: NA
j_gene: TRBJ2-7
CDR3aa: CASGQGSSYEQYF
CDR3nt: TGTGCCAGTGGTCAGGGGAGCTCCTACGAGCAGTACTTC

abundance: NA
v_gene: TRBV12-3/TRBV12-4
d_gene: NA
j_gene: TRBJ1-1
CDR3aa: CASSLSRGTEAFF
CDR3nt: TGTGCCAGCAGCCTCTCGCGAGGCACTGAAGCTTTCTTT

abundance: NA
v_gene: TRBV27
d_gene: NA
j_gene: TRBJ1-2
CDR3aa: CASSEGGYGYTF
CDR3nt: TGTGCCAGCAGCGAAGGGGGATATGGCTACACCTTC

abundance: NA
v_gene: TRBV6-5
d_gene: NA
j_gene: TRBJ1-3
CDR3aa: CASTSTVGNTIYF
CDR3nt: TGTGCCAGCACTTCTACGGTCGGAAACACCATATATTTT

abundance: NA
v_gene: TRBV19
d_gene: TRBD1
j_gene: TRBJ2-2
CDR3aa: CASSIRDSGELFF
CDR3nt: TGTGCCAGTAGTATCCGGGACAGCGGGGAGCTGTTTTTT

abundance: NA
v_gene: TRBV24-1
d_gene: NA
j_gene: TRBJ1-5
CDR3aa: CATSDPGAAQPQHF
CDR3nt: TGTGCCACCAGTGATCCAGGGGCCGCTCAGCCCCAGCATTTT